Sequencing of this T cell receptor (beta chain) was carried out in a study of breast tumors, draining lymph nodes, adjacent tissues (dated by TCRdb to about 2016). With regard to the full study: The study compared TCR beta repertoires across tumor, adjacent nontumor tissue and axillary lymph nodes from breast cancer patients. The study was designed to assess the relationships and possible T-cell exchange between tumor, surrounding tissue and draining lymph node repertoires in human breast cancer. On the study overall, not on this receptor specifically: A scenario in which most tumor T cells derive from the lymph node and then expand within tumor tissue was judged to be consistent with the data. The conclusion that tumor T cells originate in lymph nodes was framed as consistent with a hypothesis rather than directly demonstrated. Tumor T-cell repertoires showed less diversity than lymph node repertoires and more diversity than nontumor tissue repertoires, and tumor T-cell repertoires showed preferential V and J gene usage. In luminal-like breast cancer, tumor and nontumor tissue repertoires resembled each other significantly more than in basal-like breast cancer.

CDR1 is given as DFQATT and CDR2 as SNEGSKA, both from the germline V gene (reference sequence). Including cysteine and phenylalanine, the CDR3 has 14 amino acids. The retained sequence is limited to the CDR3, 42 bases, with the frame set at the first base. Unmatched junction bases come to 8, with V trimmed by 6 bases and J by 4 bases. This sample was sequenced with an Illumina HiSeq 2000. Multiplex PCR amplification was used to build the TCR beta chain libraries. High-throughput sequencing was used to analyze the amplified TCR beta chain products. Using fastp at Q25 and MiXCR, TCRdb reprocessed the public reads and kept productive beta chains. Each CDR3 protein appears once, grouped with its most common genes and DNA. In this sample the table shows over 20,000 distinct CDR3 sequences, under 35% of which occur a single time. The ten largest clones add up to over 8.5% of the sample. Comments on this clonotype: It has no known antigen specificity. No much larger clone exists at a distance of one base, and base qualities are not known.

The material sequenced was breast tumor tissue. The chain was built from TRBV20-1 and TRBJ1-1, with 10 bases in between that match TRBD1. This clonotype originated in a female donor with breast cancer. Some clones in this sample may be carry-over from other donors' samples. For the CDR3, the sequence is CSASPDRGGTEAFF. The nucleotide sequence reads TGCAGTGCCAGCCCGGACAGGGGGGGCACTGAAGCTTTCTTT.